This T cell receptor beta chain was recorded in a study of shared clonotypes between healthy human individuals. Study-wide points: Of the naive CD4 clonotypes, around 4.9% were shared across several donors. Investigators expected sequencing depth to affect clonotype sharing among donors.

This clone occurred once. Its antigen is not known. Authors' methods: There were no quality scores in the junction-only immunoSEQ sequences, so filtering differed. The protocol was immunoSEQ multiplex PCR, while the TCRdb copy is restricted to in-frame clones and leaves out a portion. The V and J calls and clone size were taken over from that table, and D and trimming were inferred from the DNA. The top ten hold over 1.3% of the sample, which has some 1 million clones, about 70% seen once. A split of CD4+ cells into CD45RA+ naive and CD45RA-negative memory subsets was performed. The CDR3 is 15 residues long. With 0 bases removed from V and 3 bases from J, the gap between germline ends came to 9 bases. CDR1 is SGHRS, CDR2 YFSETQ, per germline.

The rearrangement links TRBV5-1 to TRBJ2-2; D is possibly TRBD2 (6 bases). Input material: memory CD4+ T cells sorted from blood. Subset specified: CD45RA-negative fraction. This sequence originates from a man aged 18 to 29 in good health. The CDR3: CASSLALADTGELFF. DNA for the CDR3: TGCGCCAGCAGCTTGGCACTAGCAGACACCGGGGAGCTGTTTTTT.